The clone carrying this TCR beta chain has only one observation. This record belongs to a study of CD8+CD57+ T cells in acquired aplastic anemia. It was genomic DNA that served as the template for profiling TCR beta VDJ and CDR3. MiXCR was run by TCRdb on the reads, yielding one entry per CDR3 protein. There are some 92,000 distinct CDR3 sequences in the sample; about 66% occur only once, and about 60% lies in the top ten. For sequencing, patients were chosen who had shown expansion of CD8+CD57+ cells by flow cytometry. Blood came from patients not yet given any therapy. The V gene's germline CDR1 is ENHRY and CDR2 SYGVKD. V gave up 4 bases and J gave up 0 bases, with 16 bases separating them. There are 16 residues in the CDR3.

Material for sequencing was sorted CD4+, CD8+, or CD8+CD57+ T cells (not recorded which) from PBMCs. The rearrangement joins TRBV10-3 to TRBJ2-7; possibly TRBD2 for D (6 bases). This clonotype was sampled from a human donor with aplastic anemia. The CDR3 nucleotides read TGTGCCATCAGTGCCGCGGCGGGGCTGAGCTCCTACGAGCAGTACTTC. It translates to CAISAAAGLSSYEQYF.